The 16 T cell receptor beta chains below come from one sample, sequenced in a study of blood T cell repertoires in COVID-19. Clones were sequenced by immunoSEQ multiplex PCR, and TCRdb holds only the in-frame ones, with some missing. The sample carries roughly 230,000 clones, over 90% recorded once. Input material: peripheral blood. These receptors were taken from a man aged 30-40 years with COVID-19, enrolled during active disease.

The chain is built from TRBV4-2 and TRBJ2-5, with 8 bases fitting TRBD2. Germline CDR1 LGHNA, CDR2 YNFKEQ. The CDR3 covers 15 residues. Losses at the gene ends were 1 base for V and 5 bases for J; bases not matched to a gene: 6. CDR3 protein: CASSQVAGGGETQYF. CDR3 DNA sequence: TGTGCCAGCAGCCAAGTGGCGGGGGGAGGGGAGACCCAGTACTTC.

This chain connects TRBV6-5 to TRBJ2-4; 7 bases are shared with TRBD1. Per germline, CDR1 MNHEY and CDR2 SVGAGI. V shed 6 bases, J shed 0 bases, and the junction held 5 bases outside the gene matches. The CDR3 consists of 15 residues. The CDR3 sequence is CASSLTGLAKNIQYF. The CDR3 coding sequence is TGTGCCAGCAGCCTGACAGGGCTAGCCAAAAACATTCAGTACTTC.

The CDR3 protein is CASSSGTARGDTIYF. The CDR3 DNA reads TGTGCCAGCAGTTCTGGGACAGCGCGAGGAGACACCATATATTTT. The chain links TRBV6-5 to TRBJ1-3, with TRBD1 matching 7 bases. Looked up from germline, CDR1 is MNHEY and CDR2 is SVGAGI. Losses at the gene ends were 4 bases for V and 8 bases for J; bases not matched to a gene: 11. The CDR3 is made up of 15 amino acids.

The V gene is TRBV5-1, the J gene TRBJ1-1; 9 positions match TRBD1. CDR3 size: 15 residues. With 4 bases clipped from V and 3 bases from J, the junction kept 7 bases outside the gene matches. Looked up from germline, CDR1 is SGHRS and CDR2 is YFSETQ. The CDR3 spells CASSPGQGSHTEAFF. The CDR3 bases are TGCGCCAGCAGCCCGGGACAGGGATCGCACACTGAAGCTTTCTTT.

The chain uses TRBV5-4 and TRBJ1-2, with D possibly matching TRBD1 (6 bases). The CDR3 has 14 amino acids. Germline V gives CDR1 SGHNT, CDR2 YYREEE (reference sequence). V was shortened by 2 bases and J by 3 bases, with 11 bases between the two germline ends. This chain's CDR3 is CASSFSRGDYGYTF. CDR3 bases: TGTGCCAGCAGCTTCAGCAGGGGAGACTATGGCTACACCTTC.

This chain joins TRBV3-1 (or the pseudogene TRBV3-2) and TRBJ1-4, with D possibly being TRBD1 (5 bases). This CDR3 has 15 amino acids. V shed 4 bases and J shed 10 bases, with 19 bases lying between them. In germline, CDR1 is LGHDT, CDR2 YNNKEL (reference sequence). CDR3 in amino acids: CASSLAAQGPSKLFF. The DNA for the CDR3 is TGTGCCAGCAGCCTCGCAGCCCAGGGTCCCTCAAAACTGTTTTTT.

The chain joins TRBV9 to TRBJ1-5; 8 bases map to TRBD1. The length of the CDR3 is 19 residues. The germline gives CDR1 SGDLS, CDR2 YYNGEE. V gave up 9 bases and J gave up 7 bases; unmatched junction bases: 27. The DNA of the CDR3 is TGTGCCATCTGGACAGGGAATAGTTGGACGAACATACGCGGCCAGCCCCAGCATTTT. Its protein product is CAIWTGNSWTNIRGQPQHF.

V gene TRBV25-1 combines with J gene TRBJ2-5; 10 bases agree with TRBD2. This CDR3 has 16 amino acids. J lost 5 bases, V lost 8 bases, and 14 bases had no gene match. Per the germline V gene, CDR1 is MGHDK and CDR2 is SYGVNS. The CDR3 loop is CASAISGAGGRETQYF. DNA for the CDR3: TGTGCCAGCGCGATATCAGGAGCGGGGGGGCGGGAGACCCAGTACTTC. The full variable domain, with the rest looked up from reference TRBV25-1 and TRBJ2-5, is EADIYQTPRYLVIGTGKKITLECSQTMGHDKMYWYQQDPGMELHLIHYSYGVNSTEKGDLSSESTVSRIRTEHFPLTLESARPSHTSQYLCASAISGAGGRETQYFGPGTRLLVL.

This chain's CDR3 is CASSEVTGTGLFSNQPQHF. CDR3 sequence (DNA): TGTGCCAGCAGTGAGGTGACCGGGACAGGGCTGTTTAGCAATCAGCCCCAGCATTTT. V gene TRBV6-1 combines with J gene TRBJ1-5, with 9 bases fitting TRBD1. V was pared by 3 bases and J by 0 bases, with 12 bases of the junction left unmatched. CDR1 MNHNS and CDR2 SASEGT come from the germline V gene. The CDR3 is 19 amino acids.

V and J are TRBV5-1 and TRBJ1-6, with D perhaps TRBD1 (6 bases). In germline, CDR1 is SGHRS, CDR2 YFSETQ. CDR3 length: 15 amino acids. The germline V and J ends were trimmed by 1 base and 9 bases, with 14 bases remaining between them. The CDR3 reads CASSLQGGMGSPLHF. The CDR3, as DNA: TGCGCCAGCAGCTTGCAAGGGGGTATGGGTTCACCCCTCCACTTT.

On this clone: At the DNA level, this CDR3 is encoded by other sequences in the same sample as well. The rearrangement joins TRBV19 to TRBJ1-2, with 8 bases aligning to TRBD1. CDR3 length: 14 residues. Germline lookup yields CDR1 LNHDA and CDR2 SQIVND (reference sequence). The V gene end was trimmed by 3 bases and the J gene end by 2 bases; junction bases not matched to a gene: 2. The CDR3 region has the DNA TGTGCCAGTAGTATTGGACAGGGAAACTATGGCTACACCTTC. Its translation is CASSIGQGNYGYTF. The complete variable domain, with remaining parts taken from reference TRBV19 and TRBJ1-2, reads DGGITQSPKYLFRKEGQNVTLSCEQNLNHDAMYWYRQDPGQGLRLIYYSQIVNDFQKGDIAEGYSVSREKKESFPLTVTSAQKNPTAFYLCASSIGQGNYGYTFGSGTRLTVV.

The chain combines TRBV12-3 or TRBV12-4 with TRBJ1-2, with TRBD1 as a possible D gene (6 bases). CDR3 size: 13 residues. V lost 6 bases and J lost 4, with 12 bases in between. The CDR3 loop is CASSRDILYGYTF. CDR3 DNA: TGTGCCAGCAGCCGGGACATCCTCTATGGCTACACCTTC.

V usage is TRBV2 and J usage is TRBJ2-5; D is ambiguous. V gave up 7 bases and J gave up 5 bases, with 20 bases separating them. The germline CDR1 and CDR2 sequences are SNHLY and FYNNEI. The CDR3 sequence is 15 residues long. This CDR3 is CASKSIDQARETQYF. For the CDR3, the DNA is TGTGCCAGCAAGTCTATCGACCAGGCCCGGGAGACCCAGTACTTC. The variable domain in full, with the rest retrieved from reference TRBV2 and TRBJ2-5, is EPEVTQTPSHQVTQMGQEVILRCVPISNHLYFYWYRQILGQKVEFLVSFYNNEISEKSEIFDDQFSVERPDGSNFTLKIRSTKLEDSAMYFCASKSIDQARETQYFGPGTRLLVL.

Here the CDR3 DNA reads TGTGCCAGCAGCTGTCCCCGCGGGGCCTTATCTAACTATGGCTACACCTTC. Its protein product is CASSCPRGALSNYGYTF. The rearrangement joins TRBV7-3 to TRBJ1-2; tentative D call: TRBD1 (5 bases). The CDR3 loop spans 17 amino acids. Trimming took 4 bases from V and 0 from J, leaving 18 bases between them. Germline CDR1 and CDR2: SGHTA and FQGTGA.

This chain links TRBV3-1 (or the pseudogene TRBV3-2) with TRBJ2-1; TRBD2 aligns across 10 bases. V lost 3 bases and J lost 2; bases outside the gene matches: 4. Germline values: CDR1 LGHDT, CDR2 YNNKEL (reference sequence). The CDR3 is 16 amino acids. As DNA, the CDR3 is TGTGCCAGCAGCCACACGAGCGGGGGGGCCTACAATGAGCAGTTCTTC. Translating it yields CASSHTSGGAYNEQFF.

This chain uses TRBV5-5 with TRBJ2-7, with TRBD2 matching over 9 bases. The length of the CDR3 is 15 residues. The ends lost 5 bases at V and 0 bases at J; junction bases unmatched: 6. Germline V CDR1 and CDR2: SGHKS, YYEKEE (reference sequence). The CDR3, as DNA: TGTGCCAGCAGTCCAGTAGCGGGGGACTCCTACGAGCAGTACTTC. The encoded protein is CASSPVAGDSYEQYF.